This T cell receptor beta chain was found in a study of T cell responses to AZD1222 COVID-19 vaccine. Study-level findings and limits: Seropositive AZD1222 recipients at baseline numbered only 5 or 6.

Trimming took off 6 bases at V and 3 bases at J, with 6 bases between the two ends. The CDR3 covers 11 residues. Only in-frame clones appear in the TCRdb table, and some are missing; sequencing was by immunoSEQ multiplex PCR. This sample has about 120,000 clones, with nearly 90% found just once. Turning to this clone: Its matching antigen is unknown.

Here the sequenced sample was peripheral blood, taken on day 0 of AZD1222 vaccination. This rearrangement joins TRBV12-3 or TRBV12-4 to TRBJ2-7, with D possibly being TRBD2 (6 bases). This sequence was found in an adult in good health. Here the CDR3 DNA reads TGTGCCAGCAGGCGGGGCTACGAGCAGTACTTC. Translation gives CASRRGYEQYF.